The source of this T cell receptor (beta chain) is a study of CD8+CD57+ T cells in acquired aplastic anemia. Overall study context: On average, sorted CD4+ and CD8+ cells gave 3.2 ug of DNA.

Genomic DNA templated the TCR beta VDJ and CDR3 profiling. TCRdb reanalysed the reads using MiXCR and keeps one entry per CDR3 protein. This table holds 200,000 to 250,000 distinct CDR3 sequences, 34% found once. CDR1 is SEHNR, CDR2 FQNEAQ, per germline (reference sequence). V lost 1 base and J lost 6; bases outside the gene matches: 5. The CDR3 covers 14 residues. This clonotype was seen repeatedly, ten times or more. Its antigen is undetermined. Findings of the study overall: Around 30 sequences, all CD8+ CDR3, were shared between patients and controls.

The gene calls are TRBV7-9 and TRBJ2-5; TRBD2 agrees at 7 bases. The specimen was sorted CD4+, CD8+, or CD8+CD57+ T cells (not recorded which) from PBMCs. The clonotype was recovered from a human donor in good health, serving as a control. CDR3 sequence reads: CASSLGGGVKTQYF. The CDR3 bases are TGTGCCAGCAGCTTAGGGGGGGGTGTGAAGACCCAGTACTTC.